The 11 T cell receptor beta chains below were found in one sample sequenced in a study of blood T cell repertoires in COVID-19. The method was immunoSEQ multiplex PCR; TCRdb's version includes in-frame clones alone and lacks a portion of them. The sample includes 400,000 or so clones, approximately 92% of them seen just once. Specimen: PBMCs or T cells enriched from blood (not recorded which). The receptors shown here come from a man aged 30-40 years who had recovered from COVID-19.

Comment on this clone: Compared with germline, one end of the junction differs, possibly owing to a read error. This chain links TRBV18 with TRBJ1-5; 7 bases fit TRBD1. The germline gives CDR1 KGHSH, CDR2 LQKENI. The CDR3 runs to 14 residues. DNA of the CDR3: TGTGCCAGCTCCCCACAGGGGACAAGTCAGCCCCAGCATTTT. It encodes CASSPQGTSQPQHF.

The gene calls are TRBV28 and TRBJ2-2, with a tentative D call TRBD1 (6 bases). There are 16 residues in the CDR3. Germline V lookup: CDR1 MDHEN, CDR2 SYDVKM. V lost 5 bases and J lost 3, with 16 bases in between. The CDR3 is CASSKTGKGDTGELFF. The CDR3 DNA reads as TGTGCCAGCAGTAAAACAGGGAAAGGGGACACCGGGGAGCTGTTTTTT.

The V gene is TRBV4-1, the J gene TRBJ1-5, with D possibly TRBD1 on 6 matching bases. Germline V gene data show CDR1 as MGHRA and CDR2 as YSYEKL. This CDR3 contains 17 residues. Trimming shortened V by 3 bases and J by 3 bases, and 18 bases separated the two germline ends. CDR3 DNA: TGCGCCAGCAGCCACCAACGGGTCTCAGGGGCCAATCAGCCCCAGCATTTT. Protein: CASSHQRVSGANQPQHF.

The rearrangement links TRBV29-1 to TRBJ1-2; 11 positions agree with TRBD1. CDR3 length: 12 amino acids. V lost 3 bases, J lost 6 bases, and 0 bases stayed unmatched. CDR1 and CDR2 from the germline V gene are SQVTM and ANQGSEA. For the CDR3, the DNA is TGCAGCGTTGAGGGACAGGGGGATGGCTACACCTTC. It specifies CSVEGQGDGYTF.

The V call is TRBV18, the J call TRBJ2-2; 7 bases are a match to TRBD2. CDR1 is KGHSH and CDR2 is LQKENI in the germline V gene. The CDR3 spans 18 residues. V shed 2 bases and J 3 bases; nucleotides not matched to a gene: 12. The CDR3 reads CASSPEGPGGGHTGELFF. CDR3 coding DNA: TGTGCCAGCTCACCAGAGGGTCCGGGAGGCGGGCACACCGGGGAGCTGTTTTTT.

This chain uses TRBV30 with TRBJ2-1, with 9 bases identical to TRBD2. This CDR3 has 17 residues. Germline values: CDR1 GTSNPN, CDR2 SVGIG (reference sequence). Unmatched junction bases numbered 10, after V lost 1 base and J lost 3 bases. CDR3 sequence (DNA): TGTGCCTGGAGTGGGGGAAGGCGGGAGGGCCTCTACAATGAGCAGTTCTTC. This codes for CAWSGGRREGLYNEQFF.

The J gene is TRBJ2-7, the V gene TRBV9; a possible D gene is TRBD1 (6 bases). Deletions cut 4 bases from V and 5 bases from J, with 19 bases between. Germline V CDR1 and CDR2: SGDLS, YYNGEE. This CDR3 region has 15 residues. This CDR3 is CASSPSWTVFDEQYF. As DNA, the CDR3 is TGTGCCAGCAGCCCCAGTTGGACAGTGTTCGACGAGCAGTACTTC.

The chain is built from TRBV3-1 (or the pseudogene TRBV3-2) and TRBJ1-4, with D maybe TRBD1 (6 bases). V lost 2 bases, J lost 7 bases, and 14 bases lay in between. The CDR3 is 15 residues long. Looked up from germline, CDR1 is LGHDT and CDR2 is YNNKEL (reference sequence). This CDR3 reads CASSQMPGEGEKLFF. The CDR3, as DNA: TGTGCCAGCAGCCAAATGCCAGGGGAAGGTGAAAAACTGTTTTTT.

This clone has just one count. The V call is TRBV24-1, the J call TRBJ2-7, with D possibly matching TRBD2 (5 bases). This CDR3 has 16 residues. The V gene lost 3 bases and the J gene lost 5 bases, with 19 bases spanning the gap. Per the germline V gene, CDR1 is KGHDR and CDR2 is SFDVKD. The CDR3 sequence is CATSDPTRRGTDEQYF. CDR3 nucleotide sequence: TGTGCCACCAGTGATCCAACCCGACGGGGTACTGACGAGCAGTACTTC.

Only one count was recorded for this clone. V and J are TRBV3-1 (or the pseudogene TRBV3-2) and TRBJ1-1, with no clear D. The CDR3 length is 14 residues. V lost 7 bases and J lost 1, with 13 bases in between. Germline V lookup: CDR1 LGHDT, CDR2 YNNKEL (reference sequence). The CDR3 loop is CASTHRGGNTEAFF. The DNA of the CDR3 is TGTGCCAGCACCCACCGGGGTGGGAACACTGAAGCTTTCTTT.

This clone was found once. The V gene is TRBV28, the J gene TRBJ1-2; D unclear. Trimming shortened V by 6 bases and J by 2 bases, and 13 bases separated the two germline ends. The germline CDR1 and CDR2 sequences are MDHEN and SYDVKM. This CDR3 contains 14 residues. The CDR3 loop reads CASSPRGGNYGYTF. CDR3 bases: TGTGCCAGCAGCCCTCGGGGAGGGAACTATGGCTACACCTTC.